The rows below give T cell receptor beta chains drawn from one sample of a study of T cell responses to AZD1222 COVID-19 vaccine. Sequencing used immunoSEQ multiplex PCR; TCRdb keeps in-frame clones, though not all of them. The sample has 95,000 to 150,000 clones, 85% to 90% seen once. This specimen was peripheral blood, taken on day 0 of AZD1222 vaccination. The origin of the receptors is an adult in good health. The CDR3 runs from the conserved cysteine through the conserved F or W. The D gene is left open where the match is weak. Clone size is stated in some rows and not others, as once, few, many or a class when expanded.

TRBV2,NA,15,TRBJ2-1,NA,CASSAPGLGGNEQFF,TGTGCCAGCAGTGCTCCAGGCCTCGGGGGCAATGAGCAGTTCTTC
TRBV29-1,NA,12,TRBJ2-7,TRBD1,CSVEGQGYEQYF,TGCAGCGTTGAGGGACAGGGGTACGAGCAGTACTTC
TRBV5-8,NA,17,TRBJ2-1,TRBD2,CASSLWNAGVPYNEQFF,TGTGCCAGCAGCTTGTGGAACGCGGGAGTTCCCTACAATGAGCAGTTCTTC
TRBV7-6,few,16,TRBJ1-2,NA,CASSPRGGAANYGYTF,TGTGCCAGCAGCCCAAGGGGGGGGGCGGCTAACTATGGCTACACCTTC
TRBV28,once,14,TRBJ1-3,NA,CASSLSGGGNTIYF,TGTGCCAGCAGTTTATCCGGGGGTGGCAACACCATATATTTT
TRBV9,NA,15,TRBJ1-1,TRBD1,CASSAPGGRGTEAFF,TGTGCCAGCAGCGCCCCAGGGGGCAGGGGCACTGAAGCTTTCTTT
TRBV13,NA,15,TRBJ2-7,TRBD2,CASSRDSGRAREQYF,TGTGCCAGCAGCCGAGATAGCGGGAGGGCCCGCGAGCAGTACTTC
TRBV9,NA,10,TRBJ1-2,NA,CASSVSGYTF,TGTGCCAGCAGCGTATCTGGCTACACCTTC
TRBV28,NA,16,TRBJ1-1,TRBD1,CASSLGRTGGSTEAFF,TGTGCCAGCAGTTTAGGCCGGACAGGGGGTTCCACTGAAGCTTTCTTT
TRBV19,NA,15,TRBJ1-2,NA,CASSIWDTQNYGYTF,TGTGCCAGTAGTATATGGGACACCCAGAACTATGGCTACACCTTC
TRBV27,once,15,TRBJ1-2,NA,CASGPGLGPYYGYTF,TGTGCCAGCGGCCCAGGCCTGGGCCCGTACTATGGCTACACCTTC
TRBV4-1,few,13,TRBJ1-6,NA,CASSQDLESPLHF,TGCGCCAGCAGCCAAGATCTGGAGTCACCCCTCCACTTT
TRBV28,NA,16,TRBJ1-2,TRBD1,CASSRDRGRYNYGYTF,TGTGCCAGCAGTCGGGACAGGGGAAGATATAACTATGGCTACACCTTC
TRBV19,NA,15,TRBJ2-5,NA,CASSPRLRSTETQYF,TGTGCCAGTAGTCCCCGACTGAGGTCTACCGAGACCCAGTACTTC
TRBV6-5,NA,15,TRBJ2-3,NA,CASSYSYDSTDTQYF,TGTGCCAGCAGTTACTCGTATGATAGCACAGATACGCAGTATTTT
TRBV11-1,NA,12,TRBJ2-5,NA,CASSFNRETQYF,TGTGCCAGCAGCTTTAATCGGGAGACCCAGTACTTC